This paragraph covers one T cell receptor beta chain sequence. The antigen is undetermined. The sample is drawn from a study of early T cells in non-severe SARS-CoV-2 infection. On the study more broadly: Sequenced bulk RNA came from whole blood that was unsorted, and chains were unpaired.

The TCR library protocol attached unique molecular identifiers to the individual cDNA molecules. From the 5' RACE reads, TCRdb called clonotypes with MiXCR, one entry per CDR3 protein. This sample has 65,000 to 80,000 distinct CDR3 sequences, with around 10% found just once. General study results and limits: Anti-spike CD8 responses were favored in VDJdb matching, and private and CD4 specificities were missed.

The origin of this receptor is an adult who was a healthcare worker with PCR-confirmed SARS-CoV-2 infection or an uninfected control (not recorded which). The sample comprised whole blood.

The CDR3 reads CATPGRTGWGTEAFF. In nucleotides, the CDR3 is TGTGCCACCCCCGGACGGACAGGGTGGGGCACTGAAGCTTTCTTT. The chain is built from TRBV6-1 and TRBJ1-1; 8 nucleotides match TRBD1. The germline CDR1 and CDR2 sequences are MNHNS and SASEGT. This CDR3 is 15 amino acids long. V shed 10 bases, J shed 4 bases, and the junction held 14 bases outside the gene matches.